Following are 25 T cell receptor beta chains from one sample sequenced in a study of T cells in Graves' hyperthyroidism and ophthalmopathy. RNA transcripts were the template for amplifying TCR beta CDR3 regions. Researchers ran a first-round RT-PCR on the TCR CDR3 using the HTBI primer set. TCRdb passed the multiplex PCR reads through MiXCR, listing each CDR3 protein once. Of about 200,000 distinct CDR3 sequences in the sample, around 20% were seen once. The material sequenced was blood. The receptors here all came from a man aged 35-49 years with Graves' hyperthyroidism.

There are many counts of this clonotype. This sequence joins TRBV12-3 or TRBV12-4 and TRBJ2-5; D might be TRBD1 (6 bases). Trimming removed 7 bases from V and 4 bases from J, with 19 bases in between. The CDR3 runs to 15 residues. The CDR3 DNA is TGTGCCAGCACCAAGGGGGACCCCGGAAGAGAGACCCAGTACTTC. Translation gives CASTKGDPGRETQYF.

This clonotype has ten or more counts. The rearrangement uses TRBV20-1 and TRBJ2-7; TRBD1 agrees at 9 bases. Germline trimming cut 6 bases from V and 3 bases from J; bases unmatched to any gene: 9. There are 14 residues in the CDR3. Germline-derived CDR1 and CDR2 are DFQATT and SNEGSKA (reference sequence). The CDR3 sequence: CSATPRDRDYEQYF. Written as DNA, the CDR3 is TGCAGTGCCACCCCTAGGGACAGGGACTACGAGCAGTACTTC.

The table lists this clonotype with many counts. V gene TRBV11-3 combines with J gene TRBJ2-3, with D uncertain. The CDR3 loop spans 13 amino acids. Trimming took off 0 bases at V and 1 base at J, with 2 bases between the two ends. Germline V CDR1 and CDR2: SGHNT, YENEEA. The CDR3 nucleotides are TGTGCCAGCAGCTTAGAGGGCACAGATACGCAGTATTTT. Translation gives CASSLEGTDTQYF.

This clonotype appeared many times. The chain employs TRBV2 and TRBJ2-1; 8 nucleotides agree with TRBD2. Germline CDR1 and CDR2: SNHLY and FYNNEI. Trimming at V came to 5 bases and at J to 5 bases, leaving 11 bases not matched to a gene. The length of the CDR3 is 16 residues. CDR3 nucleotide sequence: TGTGCCAGCAGTCCTTCGGGGGGGATTTTGGACAATGAGCAGTTCTTC. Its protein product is CASSPSGGILDNEQFF.

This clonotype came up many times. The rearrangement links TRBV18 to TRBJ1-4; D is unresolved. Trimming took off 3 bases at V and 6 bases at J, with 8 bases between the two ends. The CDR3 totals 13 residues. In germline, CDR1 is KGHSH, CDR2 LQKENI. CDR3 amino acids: CASSPGRDEKLFF. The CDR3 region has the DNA TGTGCCAGCTCACCCGGACGCGATGAAAAACTGTTTTTT.

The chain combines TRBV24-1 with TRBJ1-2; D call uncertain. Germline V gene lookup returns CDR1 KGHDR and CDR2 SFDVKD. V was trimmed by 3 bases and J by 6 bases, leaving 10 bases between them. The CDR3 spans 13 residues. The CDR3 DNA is TGTGCCACCAGTGATACAGAATTTGATGGCTACACCTTC. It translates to CATSDTEFDGYTF.

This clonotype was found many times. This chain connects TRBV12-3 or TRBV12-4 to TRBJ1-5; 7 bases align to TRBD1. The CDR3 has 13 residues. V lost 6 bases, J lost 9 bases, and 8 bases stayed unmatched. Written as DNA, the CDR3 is TGTGCCAGCAGGACCGGGACAGCAGGGCCCCAGCATTTT. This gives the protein CASRTGTAGPQHF.

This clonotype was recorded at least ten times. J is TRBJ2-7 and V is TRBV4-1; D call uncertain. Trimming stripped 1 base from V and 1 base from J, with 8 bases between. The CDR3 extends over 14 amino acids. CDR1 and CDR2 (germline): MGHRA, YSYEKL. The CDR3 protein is CASSQGDTSYEQYF. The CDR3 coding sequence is TGCGCCAGCAGCCAAGGTGACACGTCCTACGAGCAGTACTTC.

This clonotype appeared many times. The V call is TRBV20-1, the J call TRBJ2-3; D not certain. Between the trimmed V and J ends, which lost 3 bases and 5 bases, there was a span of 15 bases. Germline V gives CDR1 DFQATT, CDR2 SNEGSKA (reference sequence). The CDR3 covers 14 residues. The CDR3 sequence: CSASETAQEDTQYF. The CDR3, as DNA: TGCAGTGCTAGTGAGACTGCGCAGGAAGATACGCAGTATTTT.

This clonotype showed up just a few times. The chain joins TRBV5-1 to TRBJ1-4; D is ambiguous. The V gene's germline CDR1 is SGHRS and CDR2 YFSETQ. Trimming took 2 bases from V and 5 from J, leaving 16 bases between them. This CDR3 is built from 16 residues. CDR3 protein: CASSLGRWIANEKLFF. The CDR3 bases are TGCGCCAGCAGCTTAGGCCGATGGATCGCCAATGAAAAACTGTTTTTT.

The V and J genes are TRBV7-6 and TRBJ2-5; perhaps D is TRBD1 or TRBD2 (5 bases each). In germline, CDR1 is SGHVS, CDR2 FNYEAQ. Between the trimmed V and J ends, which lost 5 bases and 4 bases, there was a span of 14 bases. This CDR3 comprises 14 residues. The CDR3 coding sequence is TGTGCCAGCAGCGGTACGGGACCCCTAGAGACCCAGTACTTC. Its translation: CASSGTGPLETQYF.

Written as DNA, the CDR3 is TGTGCCAGCAGCCGACTAGCGGGGGGCTTTAGTACAGATACGCAGTATTTT. Protein sequence: CASSRLAGGFSTDTQYF. The rearrangement links TRBV7-3 to TRBJ2-3, with TRBD2 matching over 13 bases. Germline values: CDR1 SGHTA, CDR2 FQGTGA. V gave up 5 bases and J gave up 3 bases; unmatched junction bases: 8. The length of the CDR3 is 17 residues.

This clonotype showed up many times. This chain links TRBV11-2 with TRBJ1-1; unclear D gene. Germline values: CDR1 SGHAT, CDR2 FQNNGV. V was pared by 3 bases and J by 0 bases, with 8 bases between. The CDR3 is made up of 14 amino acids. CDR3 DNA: TGTGCCAGCAGCTTCTCAAGGGTGAACACTGAAGCTTTCTTT. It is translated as CASSFSRVNTEAFF.

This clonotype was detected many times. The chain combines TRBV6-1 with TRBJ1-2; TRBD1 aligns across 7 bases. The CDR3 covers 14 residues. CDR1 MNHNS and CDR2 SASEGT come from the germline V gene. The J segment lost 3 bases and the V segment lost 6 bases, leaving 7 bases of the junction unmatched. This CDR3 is CASRNRGKDYGYTF. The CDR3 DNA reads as TGTGCCAGCAGAAACAGGGGAAAGGACTATGGCTACACCTTC.

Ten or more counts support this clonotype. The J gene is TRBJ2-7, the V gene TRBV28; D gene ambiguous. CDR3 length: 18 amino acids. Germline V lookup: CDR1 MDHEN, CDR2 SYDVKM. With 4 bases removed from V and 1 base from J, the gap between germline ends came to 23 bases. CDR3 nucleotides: TGTGCCAGCAGTTCGCTCGTGGGGAAAGGGTTAGGATCCTACGAGCAGTACTTC. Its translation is CASSSLVGKGLGSYEQYF.

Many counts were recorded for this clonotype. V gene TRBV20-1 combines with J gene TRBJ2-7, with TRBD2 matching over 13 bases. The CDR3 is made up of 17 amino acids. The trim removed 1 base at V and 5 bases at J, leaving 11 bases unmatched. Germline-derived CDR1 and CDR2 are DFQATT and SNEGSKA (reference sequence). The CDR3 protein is CSARGPKGLAGAHEQYF. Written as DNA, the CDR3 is TGCAGTGCTAGAGGGCCAAAAGGACTAGCGGGGGCCCACGAGCAGTACTTC.

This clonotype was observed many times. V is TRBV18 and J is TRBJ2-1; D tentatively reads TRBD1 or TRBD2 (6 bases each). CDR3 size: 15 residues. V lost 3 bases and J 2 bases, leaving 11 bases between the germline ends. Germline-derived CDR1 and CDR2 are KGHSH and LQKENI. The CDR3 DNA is TGTGCCAGCTCACCTAACAGGGAGGCCTACAATGAGCAGTTCTTC. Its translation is CASSPNREAYNEQFF.

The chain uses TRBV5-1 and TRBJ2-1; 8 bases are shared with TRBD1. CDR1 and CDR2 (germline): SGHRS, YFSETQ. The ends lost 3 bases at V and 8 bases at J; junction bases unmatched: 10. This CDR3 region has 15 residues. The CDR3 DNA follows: TGCGCCAGCAGCTATCCGGGACAGGACGTCGATGAGCAGTTCTTC. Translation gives CASSYPGQDVDEQFF.

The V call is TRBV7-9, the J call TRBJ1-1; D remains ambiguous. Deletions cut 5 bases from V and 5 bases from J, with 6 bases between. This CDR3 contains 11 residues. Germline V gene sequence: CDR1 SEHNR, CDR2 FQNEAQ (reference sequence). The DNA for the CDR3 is TGTGCCAGCAGCACACAAACTGAAGCTTTCTTT. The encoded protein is CASSTQTEAFF.

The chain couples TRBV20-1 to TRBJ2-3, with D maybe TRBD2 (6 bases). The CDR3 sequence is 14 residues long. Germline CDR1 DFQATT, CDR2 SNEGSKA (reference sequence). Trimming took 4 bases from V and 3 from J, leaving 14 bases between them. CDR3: CSATLGGGTDTQYF. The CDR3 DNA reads TGCAGTGCTACGCTGGGGGGAGGAACAGATACGCAGTATTTT.

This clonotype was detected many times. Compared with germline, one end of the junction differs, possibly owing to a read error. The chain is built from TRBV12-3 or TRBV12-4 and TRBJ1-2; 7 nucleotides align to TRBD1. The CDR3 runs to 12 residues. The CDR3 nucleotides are TGTGCCAGCAGTTTAATCGGGACAGCTATCGCCTTC. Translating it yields CASSLIGTAIAF.

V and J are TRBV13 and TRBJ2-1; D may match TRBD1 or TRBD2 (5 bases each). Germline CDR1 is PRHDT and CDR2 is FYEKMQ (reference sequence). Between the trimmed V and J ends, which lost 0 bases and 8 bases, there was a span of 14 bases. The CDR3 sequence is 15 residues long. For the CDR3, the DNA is TGTGCCAGCAGCTTAGGCCGTGGGGGACGGGATGAGCAGTTCTTC. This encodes CASSLGRGGRDEQFF.

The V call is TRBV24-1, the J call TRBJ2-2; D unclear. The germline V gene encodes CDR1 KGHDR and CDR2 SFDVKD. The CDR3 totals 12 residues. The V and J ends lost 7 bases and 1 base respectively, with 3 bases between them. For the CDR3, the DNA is TGTGCCACCAGGAGGAACACCGGGGAGCTGTTTTTT. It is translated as CATRRNTGELFF.

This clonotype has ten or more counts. The CDR3 loop reads CSARRGLNQPQHF. DNA of the CDR3: TGCAGTGCTAGGAGGGGGCTCAATCAGCCCCAGCATTTT. The gene calls are TRBV20-1 and TRBJ1-5; 7 bases agree with TRBD1. Germline values: CDR1 DFQATT, CDR2 SNEGSKA (reference sequence). This CDR3 region has 13 residues. The trim removed 3 bases at V and 3 bases at J, leaving 2 bases unmatched.

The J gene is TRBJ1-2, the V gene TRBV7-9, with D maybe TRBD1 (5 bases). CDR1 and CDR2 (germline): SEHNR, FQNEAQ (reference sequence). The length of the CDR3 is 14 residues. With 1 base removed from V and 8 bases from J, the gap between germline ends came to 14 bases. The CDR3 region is CASSLVQARGGYTF. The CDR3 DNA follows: TGTGCCAGCAGCTTAGTACAGGCGCGCGGAGGCTACACCTTC. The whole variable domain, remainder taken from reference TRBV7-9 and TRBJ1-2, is DTGVSQNPRHKITKRGQNVTFRCDPISEHNRLYWYRQTLGQGPEFLTYFQNEAQLEKSRLLSDRFSAERPKGSFSTLEIQRTEQGDSAMYLCASSLVQARGGYTFGSGTRLTVV.